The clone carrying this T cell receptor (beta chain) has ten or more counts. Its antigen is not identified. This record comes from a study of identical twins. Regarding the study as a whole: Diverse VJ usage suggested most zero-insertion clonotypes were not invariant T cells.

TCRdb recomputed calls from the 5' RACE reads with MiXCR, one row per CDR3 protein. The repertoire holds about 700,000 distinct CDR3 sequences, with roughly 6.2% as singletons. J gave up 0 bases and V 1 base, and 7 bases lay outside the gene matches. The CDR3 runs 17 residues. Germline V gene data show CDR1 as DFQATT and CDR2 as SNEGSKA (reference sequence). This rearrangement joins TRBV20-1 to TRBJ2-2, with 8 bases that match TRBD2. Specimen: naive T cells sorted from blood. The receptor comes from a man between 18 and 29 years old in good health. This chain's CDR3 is CSARVAGRGANTGELFF. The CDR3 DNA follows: TGCAGTGCTAGAGTAGCGGGAAGGGGCGCGAACACCGGGGAGCTGTTTTTT.